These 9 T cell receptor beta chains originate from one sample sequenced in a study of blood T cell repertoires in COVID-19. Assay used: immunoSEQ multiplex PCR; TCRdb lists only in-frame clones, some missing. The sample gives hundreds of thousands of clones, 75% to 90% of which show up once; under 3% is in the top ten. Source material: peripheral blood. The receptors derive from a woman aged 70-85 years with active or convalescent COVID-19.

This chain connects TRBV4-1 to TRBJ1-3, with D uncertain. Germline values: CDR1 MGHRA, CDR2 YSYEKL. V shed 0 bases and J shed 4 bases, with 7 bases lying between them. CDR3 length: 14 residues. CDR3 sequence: CASSQDGAGNTIYF. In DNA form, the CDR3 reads TGCGCCAGCAGCCAAGATGGTGCGGGAAACACCATATATTTT.

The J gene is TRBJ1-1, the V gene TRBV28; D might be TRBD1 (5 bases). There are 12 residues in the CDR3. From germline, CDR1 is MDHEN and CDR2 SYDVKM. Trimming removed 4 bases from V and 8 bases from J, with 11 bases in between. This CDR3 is CASSSRTSEAFF. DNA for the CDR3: TGTGCCAGCAGTTCCCGGACATCCGAAGCTTTCTTT.

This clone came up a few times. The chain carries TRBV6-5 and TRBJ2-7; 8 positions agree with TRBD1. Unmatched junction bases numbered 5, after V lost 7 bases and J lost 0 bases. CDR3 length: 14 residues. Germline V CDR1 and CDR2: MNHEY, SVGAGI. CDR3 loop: CASTLDRDSYEQYF. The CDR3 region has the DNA TGTGCCAGCACCCTGGACAGGGACTCCTACGAGCAGTACTTC.

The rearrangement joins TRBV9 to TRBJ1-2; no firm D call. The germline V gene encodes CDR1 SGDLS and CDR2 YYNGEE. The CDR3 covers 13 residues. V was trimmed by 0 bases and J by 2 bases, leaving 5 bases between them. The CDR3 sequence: CASSVDKNYGYTF. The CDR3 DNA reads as TGTGCCAGCAGCGTAGATAAAAACTATGGCTACACCTTC.

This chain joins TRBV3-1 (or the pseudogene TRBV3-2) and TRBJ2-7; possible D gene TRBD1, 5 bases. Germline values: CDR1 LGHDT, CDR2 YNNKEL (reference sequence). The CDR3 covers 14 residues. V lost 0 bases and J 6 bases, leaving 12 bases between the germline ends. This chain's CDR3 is CASSQEGRVGEQYF. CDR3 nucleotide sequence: TGTGCCAGCAGCCAAGAGGGCAGGGTGGGCGAGCAGTACTTC.

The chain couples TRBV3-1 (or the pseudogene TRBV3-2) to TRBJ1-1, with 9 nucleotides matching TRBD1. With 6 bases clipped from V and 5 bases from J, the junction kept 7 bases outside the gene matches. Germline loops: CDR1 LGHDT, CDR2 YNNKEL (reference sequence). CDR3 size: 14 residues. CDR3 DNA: TGTGCCAGCAGTCCCACAGGGGGCACTACTGAAGCTTTCTTT. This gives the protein CASSPTGGTTEAFF.

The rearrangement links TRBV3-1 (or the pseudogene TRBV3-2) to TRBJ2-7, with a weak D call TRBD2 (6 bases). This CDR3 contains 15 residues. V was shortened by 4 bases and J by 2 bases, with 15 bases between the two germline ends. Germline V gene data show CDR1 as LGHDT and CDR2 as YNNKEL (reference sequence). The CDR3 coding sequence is TGTGCCAGCAGCCCTAGGAGGGAATTAGCCTACGAGCAGTACTTC. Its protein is CASSPRRELAYEQYF.

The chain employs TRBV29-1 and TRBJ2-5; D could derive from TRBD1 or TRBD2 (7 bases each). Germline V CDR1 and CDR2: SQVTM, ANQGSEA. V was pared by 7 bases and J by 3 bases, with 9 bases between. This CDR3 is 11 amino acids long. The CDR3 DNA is TGCAGCGCAGGGGGGGAAGAGACCCAGTACTTC. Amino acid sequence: CSAGGEETQYF.

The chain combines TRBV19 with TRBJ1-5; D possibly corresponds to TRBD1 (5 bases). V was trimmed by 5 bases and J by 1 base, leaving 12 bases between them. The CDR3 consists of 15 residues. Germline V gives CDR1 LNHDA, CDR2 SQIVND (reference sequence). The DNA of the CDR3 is TGTGCCAGTAGTTGGGGCCAGGTCAGCAATCAGCCCCAGCATTTT. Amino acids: CASSWGQVSNQPQHF.